These 24 T cell receptor beta chains share one sample of origin, sequenced in a study of post-analysis software for immune sequencing data. No antigen is known for these receptors. Study-level results: About 5 TRBV segments (TRBV5-6, TRBV5-1 and TRBV20-1 among them) occurred more frequently in patients than in controls.

Unique molecular identifiers were built into the TCR beta cDNA libraries. TCRdb itself ran the PCR reads through MiXCR, one entry per CDR3 protein. The table records a few hundred thousand distinct CDR3 sequences, about a third of them present only once. The material sequenced was blood. These TCRs come from a girl under 18 with multiple sclerosis.

The V gene is TRBV7-6, the J gene TRBJ1-5; a possible D gene is TRBD1 (5 bases). V was clipped by 1 base and J by 3 bases, with 10 bases between them. Germline assignment: CDR1 SGHVS and CDR2 FNYEAQ. The CDR3 runs 15 residues. CDR3 amino acids: CASSLGGLDNQPQHF. CDR3 DNA sequence: TGTGCCAGCAGCTTAGGGGGCCTTGACAATCAGCCCCAGCATTTT.

A few counts support this clonotype. The V and J genes are TRBV18 and TRBJ1-2; D uncertain. Per the germline V gene, CDR1 is KGHSH and CDR2 is LQKENI. This CDR3 contains 18 residues. Trimming left V 2 bases short and J 2 bases short, with 21 bases between. Here the CDR3 DNA reads TGTGCCAGCTCACCATCGGTAGGAAGGGAAGGGCTCAACTATGGCTACACCTTC. Its translation is CASSPSVGREGLNYGYTF. The whole variable domain, filled in from reference TRBV18 and TRBJ1-2, reads NAGVMQNPRHLVRRRGQEARLRCSPMKGHSHVYWYRQLPEEGLKFMVYLQKENIIDESGMPKERFSAEFPKEGPSILRIQQVVRGDSAAYFCASSPSVGREGLNYGYTFGSGTRLTVV.

The V and J genes are TRBV29-1 and TRBJ2-1; maybe TRBD1 (5 bases). CDR1 and CDR2 (germline): SQVTM, ANQGSEA. The V and J ends lost 1 base and 9 bases respectively, with 16 bases between them. There are 14 residues in the CDR3. The CDR3 reads CSVEVRQGWSEQFF. Written as DNA, the CDR3 is TGCAGCGTTGAAGTCAGGCAGGGATGGAGTGAGCAGTTCTTC.

The V gene is TRBV24-1, the J gene TRBJ2-1; D is uncertain. V lost 1 base and J lost 9, with 15 bases in between. CDR3 length equals 15 residues. CDR1 is KGHDR and CDR2 is SFDVKD in the germline V gene. CDR3 in amino acids: CATSDFGLGQGEQFF. The CDR3 DNA is TGTGCCACCAGTGATTTCGGGCTGGGCCAAGGTGAGCAGTTCTTC.

This clonotype was seen more than once but under ten times. This rearrangement joins TRBV5-1 to TRBJ2-5; D possibly corresponds to TRBD2 (6 bases). The CDR3 covers 13 residues. The germline CDR1 and CDR2 sequences are SGHRS and YFSETQ. Trimming removed 4 bases at V and 6 bases at J, with 13 bases between. For the CDR3, the DNA is TGCGCCAGCAGCCCCGGGACTCCCAAGACCCAGTACTTC. This encodes CASSPGTPKTQYF.

The J gene is TRBJ2-7, the V gene TRBV11-2; TRBD2 is a possible D gene (6 bases). In germline, CDR1 is SGHAT, CDR2 FQNNGV. The CDR3 is 17 residues long. V was cut by 5 bases and J by 2 bases, with 22 bases left in between. CDR3 bases: TGTGCCAGCAGCCCAACCCGGGGGTGGGATGGGCCCTACGAGCAGTACTTC. The encoded protein is CASSPTRGWDGPYEQYF.

The genes are TRBV12-3 or TRBV12-4 and TRBJ2-7; TRBD1 agrees at 8 bases. The trim removed 3 bases at V and 7 bases at J, leaving 8 bases unmatched. This CDR3 has 14 amino acids. CDR3 DNA: TGTGCCAGCAGTTTGGGACAGGACCTCTGGGAGCAGTACTTC. Translated: CASSLGQDLWEQYF.

This clonotype has a single count. This chain links TRBV29-1 with TRBJ2-5; TRBD1 agrees at 10 bases. The germline V gene has CDR1 SQVTM and CDR2 ANQGSEA. CDR3 size: 12 residues. Losses at the gene ends were 6 bases for V and 11 bases for J; bases not matched to a gene: 9. CDR3 protein: CSVGTGAGEQYF. Here the CDR3 DNA reads TGCAGCGTGGGGACAGGGGCGGGGGAGCAGTACTTC.

At least ten counts were recorded for this clonotype. The chain is built from TRBV12-3 or TRBV12-4 and TRBJ1-2; D ambiguous. Trimming took 4 bases from V and 2 from J, leaving 11 bases between them. The CDR3 length is 14 residues. This chain's CDR3 is CASSYDRINYGYTF. The CDR3 DNA sequence: TGTGCCAGCAGTTACGACCGCATAAACTATGGCTACACCTTC.

A remark on this clonotype: One end of the junction is discordant with germline, which a read error may explain. CDR3 DNA: TGCAGTACTAGGGGGTTTCAGGGAGCGACAGACGCCTACGAGCAGTACTTC. It codes for CSTRGFQGATDAYEQYF. The chain recombines TRBV20-1 with TRBJ2-7; perhaps TRBD1 as D (6 bases). Germline V gene lookup returns CDR1 DFQATT and CDR2 SNEGSKA (reference sequence). This CDR3 is built from 17 residues.

Only a few counts were recorded for this clonotype. The chain joins TRBV10-1 to TRBJ2-3; the D is unclear. Between the trimmed V and J ends, which lost 6 bases and 1 base, there was a span of 5 bases. This CDR3 has 12 residues. From germline, CDR1 is WNHNN and CDR2 SYGVQD (reference sequence). CDR3 nucleotide sequence: TGCGCCAGCAGCGATGGCACAGATACGCAGTATTTT. Residues: CASSDGTDTQYF.

The rearrangement joins TRBV7-9 to TRBJ1-4; D unclear. The germline gives CDR1 SEHNR, CDR2 FQNEAQ (reference sequence). The CDR3 runs 15 residues. The V and J ends lost 3 bases and 0 bases respectively, with 8 bases between them. The CDR3 loop is CASSFDTTTNEKLFF. The CDR3, as DNA: TGTGCCAGCAGCTTCGACACCACAACTAATGAAAAACTGTTTTTT.

The CDR3 DNA is TGCAGTGCTAGTGTCCACCCGGGGGGTAGTTCTAGCACAGATACGCAGTATTTT. It is translated as CSASVHPGGSSSTDTQYF. This chain links TRBV20-1 with TRBJ2-3; 7 bases agree with TRBD2. This CDR3 contains 18 residues. Germline V gene lookup returns CDR1 DFQATT and CDR2 SNEGSKA (reference sequence). Losses at the gene ends were 3 bases for V and 0 bases for J; bases not matched to a gene: 15.

This clonotype was observed a handful of times. The chain has TRBV27 and TRBJ1-2, with 9 bases lining up with TRBD1. After removal of 2 bases from V and 2 bases from J, the junction contained 3 bases not matched to a gene. CDR3 length: 15 residues. CDR1 MNHEY and CDR2 SMNVEV come from the germline V gene (reference sequence). The CDR3 loop is CASSLTGGFNYGYTF. CDR3 nucleotides: TGTGCCAGCAGTTTAACAGGGGGCTTCAACTATGGCTACACCTTC.

V usage is TRBV20-1 and J usage is TRBJ1-5; TRBD1 is a possible D gene (6 bases). The CDR3 runs 14 residues. The ends were cut back, 7 bases at V and 4 bases at J, with 17 bases in the middle. The germline CDR1 and CDR2 sequences are DFQATT and SNEGSKA (reference sequence). The CDR3 loop reads CSVLGTSVNQPQHF. The DNA of the CDR3 is TGCAGTGTTCTCGGGACATCAGTGAATCAGCCCCAGCATTTT.

The V gene is TRBV5-5, the J gene TRBJ2-7, with D unresolved. The CDR3 sequence is 14 residues long. The germline V gene has CDR1 SGHKS and CDR2 YYEKEE (reference sequence). V shed 3 bases and J shed 0 bases, with 10 bases lying between them. CDR3 nucleotides: TGTGCCAGCAGCTCCCCGCGAGGCTCCTACGAGCAGTACTTC. This sequence encodes CASSSPRGSYEQYF.

V usage is TRBV29-1 and J usage is TRBJ2-3; D unresolved. Germline-derived CDR1 and CDR2 are SQVTM and ANQGSEA. V lost 6 bases and J lost 4, with 8 bases in between. CDR3 length equals 11 residues. The CDR3 bases are TGCAGCGTGATGGGCGCAGATACGCAGTATTTT. It specifies CSVMGADTQYF.

This clonotype appeared a single time. Relative to the germline gene, one junction end is altered; a read error may explain this. The chain carries TRBV6-5 and TRBJ2-5; perhaps TRBD2 as D (5 bases). This CDR3 is built from 15 residues. Germline loops: CDR1 MNHEY, CDR2 SVGAGI. Here the CDR3 reads CAGSYGNTRGYERYF. For the CDR3, the DNA is TGTGCCGGCAGTTACGGGAACACCAGAGGGTACGAGCGGTACTTC.

This clonotype has a handful of counts. The V gene is TRBV5-6, the J gene TRBJ2-1; the match to TRBD2 covers 8 bases. Per the germline V gene, CDR1 is SGHDT and CDR2 is YYEEEE. The CDR3 is made up of 15 amino acids. J gave up 6 bases and V 2 bases, and 7 bases lay outside the gene matches. CDR3 sequence (DNA): TGTGCCAGCAGCTTATTCGCGGGGGGCTCCAATGAGCAGTTCTTC. Translation gives CASSLFAGGSNEQFF.

This clonotype was detected only a few times. The V call is TRBV4-1, the J call TRBJ2-7; TRBD1 might be the D (6 bases). The CDR3 is 15 amino acids. Germline values: CDR1 MGHRA, CDR2 YSYEKL. V lost 1 base and J 4 bases, leaving 14 bases between the germline ends. CDR3 DNA sequence: TGCGCCAGCAGCCAAGTTCCAGGGGCCCTTTACGAGCAGTACTTC. This gives the protein CASSQVPGALYEQYF.

The rearrangement uses TRBV12-3 or TRBV12-4 and TRBJ2-2; tentative D call: TRBD1 (5 bases). Trimming removed 5 bases from V and 3 bases from J, with 10 bases in between. This CDR3 comprises 14 residues. The CDR3: CASSTQGYTGELFF. DNA of the CDR3: TGTGCCAGCAGTACTCAGGGTTACACCGGGGAGCTGTTTTTT.

Comments on this clonotype: Compared with germline, one end of the junction differs, possibly owing to a read error. The chain has TRBV15 and TRBJ2-3; D might be TRBD1 or TRBD2, each matching 5 bases. CDR3 size: 12 residues. CDR1 is LNHNV, CDR2 YYDKDF, per germline (reference sequence). This chain's CDR3 is CATCRDRDAQYF. As DNA, the CDR3 is TGTGCCACCTGCAGAGATCGGGACGCGCAGTATTTT. The whole variable domain, filled in from reference TRBV15 and TRBJ2-3, reads DAMVIQNPRYQVTQFGKPVTLSCSQTLNHNVMYWYQQKSSQAPKLLFHYYDKDFNNEADTPDNFQSRRPNTSFCFLDIRSPGLGDTAMYLCATCRDRDAQYFGPGTRLTVL.

DNA of the CDR3: TGCGCCAGCAGCCTCCGACTAGCGGGGTCGACGGATACGCAGTATTTT. It yields the protein CASSLRLAGSTDTQYF. The rearrangement uses TRBV4-1 and TRBJ2-3; 11 nucleotides line up with TRBD2. The trim removed 4 bases at V and 6 bases at J, leaving 9 bases unmatched. Germline V gene data show CDR1 as MGHRA and CDR2 as YSYEKL. CDR3 length: 16 amino acids.

The chain joins TRBV10-3 to TRBJ2-5; 9 bases agree with TRBD1. Germline V gene data show CDR1 as ENHRY and CDR2 as SYGVKD. With 1 base clipped from V and 1 base from J, the junction kept 1 base outside the gene matches. This CDR3 is 15 amino acids long. The CDR3 loop is CAISELGQGQETQYF. DNA for the CDR3: TGTGCCATCAGTGAGTTGGGACAGGGCCAAGAGACCCAGTACTTC.